The 20 T cell receptor beta chains listed next were all sequenced from one sample in a study of somatic mutations in cytotoxic T cells in rheumatoid arthritis. Sequencing was performed with immunoSEQ multiplex PCR; in TCRdb, only in-frame clones are kept and a portion is missing. The table lists approximately 30,000 clones, 75% to 90% of them singletons. Sequenced sample: CD8+ T cells sorted from blood. Source of these receptors: an adult with rheumatoid arthritis.

J is TRBJ2-3 and V is TRBV2, with 7 bases identical to TRBD2. The CDR3 loop spans 18 amino acids. Germline-derived CDR1 and CDR2 are SNHLY and FYNNEI. J gave up 2 bases and V 2 bases, and 13 bases lay outside the gene matches. CDR3 sequence reads: CASSERRVGLVDTDTQYF. The CDR3, as DNA: TGTGCCAGCAGTGAAAGGAGAGTAGGACTAGTCGACACAGATACGCAGTATTTT.

The chain carries TRBV6-5 and TRBJ1-2; 12 bases are shared with TRBD1. After removal of 4 bases from V and 4 bases from J, the junction contained 4 bases not matched to a gene. CDR1 is MNHEY, CDR2 SVGAGI, per germline. The CDR3 has 15 amino acids. CDR3 amino acids: CASSSGTGGTYGYTF. The CDR3 nucleotides are TGTGCCAGCAGTTCCGGGACAGGGGGCACCTATGGCTACACCTTC.

J is TRBJ2-1 and V is TRBV9, with TRBD2 identical over 12 bases. J was trimmed by 0 bases and V by 0 bases; bases with no gene match: 7. Germline V gene lookup returns CDR1 SGDLS and CDR2 YYNGEE. This CDR3 is 19 amino acids long. CDR3 DNA: TGTGCCAGCAGCGTAGAGGCTAGCGGGAGGGTCCTCTCCTACAATGAGCAGTTCTTC. It yields the protein CASSVEASGRVLSYNEQFF.

The chain recombines TRBV6-1 with TRBJ1-1; weak D call: TRBD1 (5 bases). The germline CDR1 and CDR2 sequences are MNHNS and SASEGT. The CDR3 sequence is 15 residues long. V was trimmed by 5 bases and J by 2 bases, leaving 15 bases between them. The CDR3 reads CASSRQREGNTEAFF. CDR3 nucleotides: TGTGCCAGCAGTCGACAGAGGGAGGGAAACACTGAAGCTTTCTTT.

The gene calls are TRBV7-9 and TRBJ2-3; 9 bases match TRBD2. The germline CDR1 and CDR2 sequences are SEHNR and FQNEAQ (reference sequence). The CDR3 has 16 residues. J lost 4 bases, V lost 3 bases, and 8 bases had no gene match. The CDR3 coding sequence is TGTGCCAGCAGCTTCTCTGTGCGGGGGGGCCCAGATACGCAGTATTTT. Translation gives CASSFSVRGGPDTQYF.

This chain links TRBV10-3 with TRBJ2-1; 11 positions agree with TRBD2. The CDR3 extends over 15 amino acids. Germline CDR1 reads ENHRY; CDR2 reads SYGVKD. J was trimmed by 7 bases and V by 5 bases; bases with no gene match: 7. The CDR3 region is CAISKLAGVRNEQFF. The CDR3 bases are TGTGCCATCAGTAAACTAGCGGGAGTAAGGAATGAGCAGTTCTTC.

There are a few counts of this clone. This rearrangement joins TRBV7-2 to TRBJ1-4; D might be TRBD1 (5 bases). The CDR3 is 15 residues long. The V gene lost 5 bases and the J gene lost 8 bases, with 18 bases spanning the gap. The V gene's germline CDR1 is SGHTA and CDR2 FQGNSA. CDR3 sequence (DNA): TGTGCCAGCAGCGCCAGAGGGACGCGGGGCGAAAAACTGTTTTTT. Protein: CASSARGTRGEKLFF. Using reference TRBV7-2 and TRBJ1-4 for the parts outside the CDR3, the full variable domain is GAGVSQSPSNKVTEKGKDVELRCDPISGHTALYWYRQSLGQGLEFLIYFQGNSAPDKSGLPSDRFSAERTGGSVSTLTIQRTQQEDSAVYLCASSARGTRGEKLFFGSGTQLSVL.

The rearrangement uses TRBV11-3 and TRBJ2-4; 10 bases fit TRBD2. J lost 5 bases, V lost 5 bases, and 9 bases had no gene match. The CDR3 length is 16 residues. CDR1 SGHNT and CDR2 YENEEA come from the germline V gene. The CDR3 spells CASSPRSGRAENIQYF. Written as DNA, the CDR3 is TGTGCCAGCAGCCCAAGGAGCGGGAGGGCCGAAAACATTCAGTACTTC.

This clone was seen only a few times. The V and J genes are TRBV2 and TRBJ2-7, with D maybe TRBD2 (6 bases). The length of the CDR3 is 15 residues. Trimming removed 3 bases from V and 2 bases from J, with 14 bases in between. Germline CDR1 SNHLY, CDR2 FYNNEI. In nucleotides, the CDR3 is TGTGCCAGCAGTGACCCGGGGGTAGGCACCTACGAGCAGTACTTC. This gives the protein CASSDPGVGTYEQYF.

The rearrangement joins TRBV7-2 to TRBJ1-2; 8 positions agree with TRBD1. Germline V lookup: CDR1 SGHTA, CDR2 FQGNSA. Germline trimming cut 4 bases from V and 5 bases from J; bases unmatched to any gene: 15. This CDR3 is built from 17 residues. The CDR3 bases are TGTGCCAGCAGCTCTAGTACAGGGGGGGGCCATCGGTATGGCTACACCTTC. It codes for CASSSSTGGGHRYGYTF.

The V call is TRBV6-5, the J call TRBJ1-2, with 8 bases that match TRBD1. Germline V gene lookup returns CDR1 MNHEY and CDR2 SVGAGI. CDR3 length: 15 amino acids. J was trimmed by 8 bases and V by 0 bases; bases with no gene match: 8. CDR3 sequence reads: CASSYSAGGKRGYTF. The CDR3 region has the DNA TGTGCCAGCAGTTACTCGGCAGGGGGCAAGAGGGGCTACACCTTC.

The V call is TRBV12-5, the J call TRBJ1-2; tentatively, D is TRBD1 (6 bases). Trimming took off 10 bases at V and 7 bases at J, with 10 bases between the two ends. The germline V gene has CDR1 LGHNT and CDR2 FRNRAP. The CDR3 covers 10 residues. CDR3 protein: CAIQGPGYTF. The CDR3 nucleotides are TGTGCTATACAGGGACCTGGCTACACCTTC. Supplemented by reference TRBV12-5 and TRBJ1-2, the full variable domain reads DARVTQTPRHKVTEMGQEVTMRCQPILGHNTVFWYRQTMMQGLELLAYFRNRAPLDDSGMPKDRFSAEMPDATLATLKIQPSEPRDSAVYFCAIQGPGYTFGSGTRLTVV.

This chain uses TRBV16 with TRBJ2-7; 15 nucleotides agree with TRBD2. The CDR3 consists of 18 residues. Trimming cost V 2 bases and J 6 bases; bases outside gene matches: 11. Germline V gives CDR1 KGHSY, CDR2 FQNENV. The CDR3 bases are TGTGCCAGCAGCCAAGTTGGGACTAGCGGGAGGTCCCACGGCGAGCAGTACTTC. This translates into CASSQVGTSGRSHGEQYF.

V usage is TRBV9 and J usage is TRBJ2-3; 11 nucleotides align to TRBD1. V shed 2 bases and J 1 base; nucleotides not matched to a gene: 3. The CDR3 sequence is 16 residues long. Germline assignment: CDR1 SGDLS and CDR2 YYNGEE. The CDR3 DNA follows: TGTGCCAGCAGCGTTGGGACAGGGGGTGGCACAGATACGCAGTATTTT. Its protein product is CASSVGTGGGTDTQYF.

V and J are TRBV4-2 and TRBJ2-5, with D unresolved. Trimming left V 0 bases short and J 5 bases short, with 10 bases between. There are 14 residues in the CDR3. Germline assignment: CDR1 LGHNA and CDR2 YNFKEQ. CDR3 sequence: CASSQEFAGETQYF. In DNA, the CDR3 is TGTGCCAGCAGCCAAGAATTCGCCGGGGAGACCCAGTACTTC.

This clone was observed a single time. The chain joins TRBV2 to TRBJ2-7; 7 bases are shared with TRBD2. J was trimmed by 3 bases and V by 8 bases; bases with no gene match: 10. The CDR3 contains 14 residues. Germline V gene data show CDR1 as SNHLY and CDR2 as FYNNEI. CDR3 bases: TGTGCCAGCCAGGGCACTAGCGACAACTACGAGCAGTACTTC. Translating gives CASQGTSDNYEQYF.

This clone was seen only a few times. This sequence joins TRBV7-9 and TRBJ1-2, with unresolved D. This CDR3 is 14 amino acids long. Germline CDR1 SEHNR, CDR2 FQNEAQ (reference sequence). V shed 1 base and J shed 2 bases, with 8 bases lying between them. The CDR3 region is CASSLGAGNYGYTF. CDR3 bases: TGTGCCAGCAGCTTAGGGGCGGGGAACTATGGCTACACCTTC.

V and J are TRBV27 and TRBJ1-4; no reliable D call. The ends were cut back, 5 bases at V and 11 bases at J, with 21 bases in the middle. The V gene's germline CDR1 is MNHEY and CDR2 SMNVEV (reference sequence). The CDR3 is 15 residues long. The CDR3 nucleotides read TGTGCCAGCAGTCTTACAGCCTCAACTATTCTGAAACTGTTTTTT. Its protein is CASSLTASTILKLFF. Full variable domain (remainder filled in from reference TRBV27 and TRBJ1-4): EAQVTQNPRYLITVTGKKLTVTCSQNMNHEYMSWYRQDPGLGLRQIYYSMNVEVTDKGDVPEGYKVSRKEKRNFPLILESPSPNQTSLYFCASSLTASTILKLFFGSGTQLSVL.

V is TRBV2 and J is TRBJ1-6, with no clear D. The CDR3 has 14 amino acids. Germline V gene lookup returns CDR1 SNHLY and CDR2 FYNNEI. With 5 bases removed from V and 13 bases from J, the gap between germline ends came to 18 bases. The chain's CDR3 is CASSPATPPVPLHF. CDR3 bases: TGTGCCAGCAGTCCCGCCACCCCCCCGGTGCCCCTCCACTTT.

There are a few counts of this clone. The rearrangement joins TRBV4-3 to TRBJ2-1, with 11 positions matching TRBD2. The V and J ends lost 0 bases and 7 bases, in that order; junction bases with no gene match: 8. CDR3 length equals 17 residues. The germline V gene encodes CDR1 LGHNA and CDR2 YSLEER. DNA of the CDR3: TGCGCCAGCAGCCAAGAAATATCTAGCGGGGGGACGAATGAGCAGTTCTTC. Its translation is CASSQEISSGGTNEQFF.